The 7 T cell receptor beta chains listed next were all sequenced from one sample in a study of T cell responses to AZD1222 COVID-19 vaccine. Sequencing used immunoSEQ multiplex PCR; TCRdb keeps in-frame clones, though not all of them. The sample shows about 170,000 clones, roughly 92% of them seen only once. The input for sequencing was peripheral blood, taken on day 0 of AZD1222 vaccination. Every receptor here comes from an adult in good health.

The chain employs TRBV7-9 and TRBJ2-1; D is unresolved. V was cut by 3 bases and J by 1 base, with 4 bases left in between. The CDR3 spans 13 residues. The germline gives CDR1 SEHNR, CDR2 FQNEAQ (reference sequence). DNA for the CDR3: TGTGCCAGCAGCTTGGGGTCCTACAATGAGCAGTTCTTC. Translated: CASSLGSYNEQFF.

The V and J genes are TRBV10-2 and TRBJ1-3; the D is unclear. The CDR3 length is 14 residues. Germline values: CDR1 WSHSY, CDR2 SAAADI. V lost 7 bases to trimming and J lost 0 bases, with 10 bases between them. The CDR3 DNA reads as TGCGCCAGCACCGTGACAAGCTCTGGAAACACCATATATTTT. Protein: CASTVTSSGNTIYF.

Note on this clone: Distinct nucleotide sequences in the sample also encode this CDR3. V gene TRBV7-2 combines with J gene TRBJ2-7; maybe TRBD1 (5 bases). V was shortened by 1 base and J by 4 bases, with 8 bases between the two germline ends. The CDR3 covers 13 residues. CDR1 SGHTA and CDR2 FQGNSA come from the germline V gene. The DNA for the CDR3 is TGTGCCAGCAGCTTAGGACAGCCTTACGAGCAGTACTTC. The encoded protein is CASSLGQPYEQYF.

The genes are TRBV18 and TRBJ2-1; D may be TRBD2 (5 bases). Trimming removed 5 bases from V and 0 bases from J, with 11 bases in between. This CDR3 comprises 15 residues. CDR1 is KGHSH, CDR2 LQKENI, per germline. The CDR3, as DNA: TGTGCCAGCTCAGGTAGCGCTTACTCCTACAATGAGCAGTTCTTC. Translating gives CASSGSAYSYNEQFF.

V usage is TRBV6-2 or TRBV6-3 and J usage is TRBJ1-3; D is unresolved. Trimming cost V 4 bases and J 0 bases, with 13 bases left between them. Germline CDR1 and CDR2: MNHEY and SVGEGT. The CDR3 spans 16 residues. CDR3 nucleotide sequence: TGTGCCAGCAGTTCACTGAGGGCAAGCTCTGGAAACACCATATATTTT. It yields the protein CASSSLRASSGNTIYF.

The genes are TRBV14 and TRBJ2-7; TRBD2 might be the D (5 bases). The V and J ends lost 1 base and 7 bases respectively, with 17 bases between them. This CDR3 has 15 residues. CDR1 is SGHDN, CDR2 FVKESK, per germline. The CDR3 sequence is CASSQVVAGIEEQYF. Written as DNA, the CDR3 is TGTGCCAGCAGCCAAGTCGTTGCGGGTATTGAAGAGCAGTACTTC.

The genes are TRBV19 and TRBJ1-1; 7 bases are a match to TRBD1. Trimming at V came to 4 bases and at J to 1 base, leaving 6 bases not matched to a gene. The germline CDR1 and CDR2 sequences are LNHDA and SQIVND (reference sequence). The CDR3 spans 15 residues. The CDR3 DNA follows: TGTGCCAGTAGTACCCAACCAGGGGGGAACACTGAAGCTTTCTTT. Protein: CASSTQPGGNTEAFF.